The 8 T cell receptor beta chains in this list originate from one sample, sequenced in a study of neoadjuvant anti-PD-1 for oral cavity cancer. The assay was immunoSEQ multiplex PCR, and TCRdb's table has in-frame clones only and misses some. This sample has more than 6,500 clones, with around 75% found just once. Sample: PBMCs, taken before nivolumab (anti-PD-1) treatment. These receptors were collected from a person aged 35-79 years with oral cavity squamous cell carcinoma.

This sequence joins TRBV7-9 and TRBJ2-7, with D perhaps given as TRBD1 or TRBD2 (6 bases each). Germline CDR1 reads SEHNR; CDR2 reads FQNEAQ (reference sequence). The CDR3 runs to 12 residues. With 8 bases removed from V and 4 bases from J, the gap between germline ends came to 12 bases. The CDR3 bases are TGTGCCAGCGCTACAGGGAGGTACGAGCAGTACTTC. Translation: CASATGRYEQYF.

The chain couples TRBV29-1 to TRBJ1-4; 7 nucleotides match TRBD1. Germline V gives CDR1 SQVTM, CDR2 ANQGSEA. J lost 2 bases, V lost 7 bases, and 16 bases had no gene match. This CDR3 has 17 residues. The CDR3 region has the DNA TGCAGCGCTGTCCCACCGAGGGGGCGCGGGACTAATGAAAAACTGTTTTTT. Translating it yields CSAVPPRGRGTNEKLFF.

The chain employs TRBV13 and TRBJ2-6; D is possibly TRBD2 (7 bases). The CDR3 consists of 14 residues. The germline V gene encodes CDR1 PRHDT and CDR2 FYEKMQ (reference sequence). Trimming removed 7 bases at V and 2 bases at J, with 9 bases between. The CDR3 DNA is TGTGCCAGCAAGGGGGGGGCTGGGGCCAACGTCCTGACTTTC. Its translation: CASKGGAGANVLTF. The full variable domain, completed using reference TRBV13 and TRBJ2-6, is AAGVIQSPRHLIKEKRETATLKCYPIPRHDTVYWYQQGPGQDPQFLISFYEKMQSDKGSIPDRFSAQQFSDYHSELNMSSLELGDSALYFCASKGGAGANVLTFGAGSRLTVL.

The gene calls are TRBV6-5 and TRBJ2-7; D is possibly TRBD1 (6 bases). CDR1 and CDR2 from the germline V gene are MNHEY and SVGAGI. V was clipped by 5 bases and J by 7 bases, with 9 bases between them. There are 11 residues in the CDR3. CDR3 sequence reads: CASSLGTEQYF. CDR3 coding DNA: TGTGCCAGCAGTCTCGGGACAGAGCAGTACTTC.

The rearrangement links TRBV9 to TRBJ1-4, with a weak D call TRBD1 (5 bases). The germline gives CDR1 SGDLS, CDR2 YYNGEE. The CDR3 totals 14 residues. Deletions cut 2 bases from V and 3 bases from J, with 8 bases between. The CDR3 sequence is CASSVEGPNEKLFF. The CDR3 nucleotides are TGTGCCAGCAGCGTCGAGGGACCTAATGAAAAACTGTTTTTT.

This chain connects TRBV27 to TRBJ1-2; 9 bases map to TRBD1. CDR3 length: 14 amino acids. Looked up from germline, CDR1 is MNHEY and CDR2 is SMNVEV (reference sequence). V lost 5 bases to trimming and J lost 5 bases; unmatched junction nucleotides: 6. This chain's CDR3 is CASSPGTGRYGYTF. The CDR3 DNA follows: TGTGCCAGCAGTCCGGGGACAGGGAGGTATGGCTACACCTTC.

This clone has only a few counts. J is TRBJ2-7 and V is TRBV2, with D unresolved. The CDR3 is 13 residues long. V was shortened by 4 bases and J by 2 bases, with 9 bases between the two germline ends. Germline CDR1 reads SNHLY; CDR2 reads FYNNEI. The CDR3 loop is CASSVTRTYEQYF. The CDR3 DNA sequence: TGTGCCAGCAGTGTTACCCGGACCTACGAGCAGTACTTC.

As DNA, the CDR3 is TGTGCCAGCAGCCCCGGGTTTCAGGGCCAGGATGAACTCTATGGCTACACCTTC. Its protein product is CASSPGFQGQDELYGYTF. This rearrangement joins TRBV9 to TRBJ1-2; the D gene is possibly TRBD1 (5 bases). Between the trimmed V and J ends, which lost 4 bases and 4 bases, there was a span of 26 bases. The germline CDR1 and CDR2 sequences are SGDLS and YYNGEE. The CDR3 covers 18 residues.